The 32 T cell receptor beta chains reported below all come from one sample, sequenced in a study of blood T cell repertoires in COVID-19. Clones were sequenced by immunoSEQ multiplex PCR, and TCRdb holds only the in-frame ones, with some missing. The sample yields fewer than 250,000 clones, approximately 80% seen once. Specimen: peripheral blood. The receptors come from a woman aged 50 to 60 with acute or convalescent COVID-19.

The chain uses TRBV19 and TRBJ2-7; 7 bases are a match to TRBD1. This CDR3 contains 15 residues. Germline trimming cut 6 bases from V and 0 bases from J; bases unmatched to any gene: 8. Germline V gives CDR1 LNHDA, CDR2 SQIVND (reference sequence). The DNA for the CDR3 is TGTGCCAGTAGCAGGACCCGGGACAGCTCCTACGAGCAGTACTTC. This sequence encodes CASSRTRDSSYEQYF. Full variable domain (remainder filled in from reference TRBV19 and TRBJ2-7): DGGITQSPKYLFRKEGQNVTLSCEQNLNHDAMYWYRQDPGQGLRLIYYSQIVNDFQKGDIAEGYSVSREKKESFPLTVTSAQKNPTAFYLCASSRTRDSSYEQYFGPGTRLTVT.

A single count supports this clone. The CDR3 DNA is TGCGCCAGCAGCCAAGATTCTAGGACAGGGGCTAACTATGGCTACACCTTC. Protein sequence: CASSQDSRTGANYGYTF. The rearrangement links TRBV4-1 to TRBJ1-2; 9 bases align to TRBD1. This CDR3 is built from 17 residues. Germline V gives CDR1 MGHRA, CDR2 YSYEKL. V lost 0 bases, J lost 0 bases, and 5 bases stayed unmatched.

This clone has just a few counts. This sequence joins TRBV10-3 and TRBJ2-1, with TRBD2 identical over 8 bases. This CDR3 has 15 residues. The ends lost 0 bases at V and 6 bases at J; junction bases unmatched: 4. CDR1 is ENHRY and CDR2 is SYGVKD in the germline V gene. The DNA for the CDR3 is TGTGCCATCAGTGAGTCGGGACTAGAAACCAATGAGCAGTTCTTC. This gives the protein CAISESGLETNEQFF.

The chain uses TRBV27 and TRBJ2-7; 7 positions agree with TRBD1. Trimming at V came to 8 bases and at J to 1 base, leaving 17 bases not matched to a gene. Germline-derived CDR1 and CDR2 are MNHEY and SMNVEV (reference sequence). The length of the CDR3 is 17 residues. This chain's CDR3 is CASSPSPRTGVSYEQYF. CDR3 sequence (DNA): TGTGCCAGCTCCCCTTCCCCTCGTACAGGGGTTTCCTACGAGCAGTACTTC.

CDR3 in DNA: TGTGCCAGCTCACCACAGGGGAACACCATATATTTT. Translating it yields CASSPQGNTIYF. The chain employs TRBV18 and TRBJ1-3; possible D gene TRBD1, 5 bases. This CDR3 is built from 12 residues. Germline V gene sequence: CDR1 KGHSH, CDR2 LQKENI. Trimming removed 1 base from V and 7 bases from J, with 5 bases in between.

V is TRBV15 and J is TRBJ2-3; D is ambiguous. The CDR3 extends over 13 amino acids. Trimming removed 4 bases at V and 6 bases at J, with 11 bases between. Germline V gene lookup returns CDR1 LNHNV and CDR2 YYDKDF (reference sequence). CDR3 in DNA: TGTGCCACCAGCATCAATTTGTTGGATACGCAGTATTTT. It specifies CATSINLLDTQYF.

This chain joins TRBV6-5 and TRBJ2-1, with 7 bases fitting TRBD1. The CDR3 contains 14 residues. Germline CDR1 is MNHEY and CDR2 is SVGAGI. The trim removed 2 bases at V and 10 bases at J, leaving 8 bases unmatched. The CDR3 loop is CASSYRQGNLEQFF. CDR3 in DNA: TGTGCCAGCAGTTACCGACAGGGCAACCTAGAGCAGTTCTTC.

The V gene is TRBV30, the J gene TRBJ2-1, with D unclear. In germline, CDR1 is GTSNPN, CDR2 SVGIG (reference sequence). Trimming took off 2 bases at V and 2 bases at J, with 4 bases between the two ends. The CDR3 has 12 amino acids. The CDR3: CAWSTAYNEQFF. The CDR3 bases are TGTGCCTGGAGTACGGCCTACAATGAGCAGTTCTTC.

The chain joins TRBV11-2 to TRBJ1-5; D uncertain. The germline gives CDR1 SGHAT, CDR2 FQNNGV. V lost 0 bases and J 9 bases, leaving 9 bases between the germline ends. The CDR3 is 13 amino acids. The CDR3 DNA is TGTGCCAGCAGCTTAGATTGGAGGTCGCCCCAGCATTTT. This sequence encodes CASSLDWRSPQHF.

The V gene is TRBV7-8, the J gene TRBJ2-7, with TRBD1 as a possible D gene (5 bases). Germline CDR1 and CDR2: SGHVS and FQNEAQ. CDR3 size: 13 residues. Trimming stripped 6 bases from V and 1 base from J, with 10 bases between. The CDR3 DNA reads as TGTGCCAGCAGTGTTGGGGCGTCCTACGAGCAGTACTTC. Protein: CASSVGASYEQYF.

A remark on this clone: The same CDR3 is also encoded by other DNA sequences in this sample. The rearrangement links TRBV29-1 to TRBJ1-5; D perhaps matches TRBD1 (5 bases). The V end lost 5 bases, the J end lost 4 bases, and 12 bases lay between the germline ends. CDR1 and CDR2 from the germline V gene are SQVTM and ANQGSEA. The CDR3 contains 13 residues. The CDR3, as DNA: TGCAGCGTTTCCCGGGGGGTGAATCAGCCCCAGCATTTT. This gives the protein CSVSRGVNQPQHF.

Comment on this clone: The identical CDR3 is also encoded by other nucleotide sequences in the sample. This chain joins TRBV5-1 and TRBJ1-3, with unresolved D. V lost 0 bases and J 0 bases, leaving 7 bases between the germline ends. This CDR3 is 15 amino acids long. Germline V gene lookup returns CDR1 SGHRS and CDR2 YFSETQ. CDR3 sequence reads: CASSLDGSSGNTIYF. The CDR3 DNA sequence: TGCGCCAGCAGCTTGGATGGGAGCTCTGGAAACACCATATATTTT.

V is TRBV6-5 and J is TRBJ2-1, with a tentative D call TRBD1 (5 bases). The V gene's germline CDR1 is MNHEY and CDR2 SVGAGI. Between the trimmed V and J ends, which lost 2 bases and 3 bases, there was a span of 14 bases. The CDR3 length is 16 residues. The CDR3 DNA reads as TGTGCCAGCAGTTACAGCGTGAGACAGTTCTACAATGAGCAGTTCTTC. Its protein product is CASSYSVRQFYNEQFF.

The V gene is TRBV24-1, the J gene TRBJ2-7; D is undetermined. The CDR3 is made up of 13 amino acids. Germline CDR1 is KGHDR and CDR2 is SFDVKD. Trimming took off 3 bases at V and 3 bases at J, with 8 bases between the two ends. The CDR3 here is CATSDPGNYEQYF. In DNA, the CDR3 is TGTGCCACCAGTGATCCAGGTAACTACGAGCAGTACTTC.

The rearrangement links TRBV5-4 to TRBJ2-1; 8 bases are a match to TRBD2. V shed 4 bases, J shed 7 bases, and the junction held 10 bases outside the gene matches. In germline, CDR1 is SGHNT, CDR2 YYREEE (reference sequence). The CDR3 runs 15 residues. Here the CDR3 reads CASSTLAAERNEQFF. The CDR3 DNA is TGTGCCAGCAGCACACTAGCGGCGGAGAGGAATGAGCAGTTCTTC.

The chain links TRBV19 to TRBJ1-1; TRBD1 matches at 7 bases. V was clipped by 4 bases and J by 1 base; unmatched bases: 0. The CDR3 runs to 13 residues. The germline V gene has CDR1 LNHDA and CDR2 SQIVND (reference sequence). CDR3 sequence reads: CASSRDRNTEAFF. As DNA, the CDR3 is TGTGCCAGTAGTAGGGACAGGAACACTGAAGCTTTCTTT.

The chain carries TRBV7-6 and TRBJ2-2, with D unclear. The germline gives CDR1 SGHVS, CDR2 FNYEAQ. The length of the CDR3 is 15 residues. Trimming cost V 4 bases and J 4 bases, with 13 bases left between them. The CDR3 nucleotides read TGTGCCAGCAGCTCCCAACGCGTGGTCACCGGGGAGCTGTTTTTT. It encodes CASSSQRVVTGELFF. The complete variable domain, with remaining parts taken from reference TRBV7-6 and TRBJ2-2, reads GAGVSQSPRYKVTKRGQDVALRCDPISGHVSLYWYRQALGQGPEFLTYFNYEAQQDKSGLPNDRFSAERPEGSISTLTIQRTEQRDSAMYRCASSSQRVVTGELFFGEGSRLTVL.

This clone was found once. The chain recombines TRBV30 with TRBJ1-2, with D hard to call. Trimming pared 5 bases from V and 5 bases from J, leaving 15 bases between. The CDR3 loop spans 13 amino acids. The V gene's germline CDR1 is GTSNPN and CDR2 SVGIG (reference sequence). The CDR3 DNA reads TGTGCCTGGTCATTGGGGAGCCGTTATGGCTACACCTTC. It codes for CAWSLGSRYGYTF.

This chain connects TRBV3-1 (or the pseudogene TRBV3-2) to TRBJ2-1; D remains ambiguous. V lost 0 bases and J 7 bases, leaving 13 bases between the germline ends. The CDR3 is made up of 15 amino acids. Per the germline V gene, CDR1 is LGHDT and CDR2 is YNNKEL (reference sequence). CDR3: CASSQESHRANEQFF. CDR3 sequence (DNA): TGTGCCAGCAGCCAAGAGTCCCATAGAGCAAATGAGCAGTTCTTC.

The chain links TRBV6-5 to TRBJ1-1; D perhaps matches TRBD1 (5 bases). Germline values: CDR1 MNHEY, CDR2 SVGAGI. This CDR3 is 14 amino acids long. Trimming cost V 6 bases and J 4 bases, with 15 bases left between them. CDR3 sequence: CASSLTQGTTEAFF. The CDR3 DNA sequence: TGTGCCAGCAGCCTAACTCAGGGAACCACTGAAGCTTTCTTT.

The chain carries TRBV5-5 and TRBJ1-5; TRBD1 aligns across 7 bases. The length of the CDR3 is 16 residues. The V and J ends lost 4 bases and 2 bases, in that order; junction bases with no gene match: 9. Germline V gene data show CDR1 as SGHKS and CDR2 as YYEKEE (reference sequence). CDR3 nucleotide sequence: TGTGCCAGCAGCGCCTCGACAGGGTGGGGCAATCAGCCCCAGCATTTT. This codes for CASSASTGWGNQPQHF.

This clone came up once. The chain couples TRBV6-5 to TRBJ2-5; tentatively, D is TRBD1 (6 bases). This CDR3 has 13 amino acids. V was trimmed by 6 bases and J by 5 bases, leaving 13 bases between them. Germline lookup yields CDR1 MNHEY and CDR2 SVGAGI. CDR3 protein: CASRIQGLETQYF. As DNA, the CDR3 is TGTGCCAGCAGGATACAGGGCTTGGAGACCCAGTACTTC.

The genes are TRBV29-1 and TRBJ2-1; 14 bases map to TRBD2. This CDR3 has 19 amino acids. Germline CDR1 SQVTM, CDR2 ANQGSEA. J lost 3 bases, V lost 4 bases, and 14 bases had no gene match. DNA for the CDR3: TGCAGCGTTGTCCTATTGGGACTAGCGGGAGCAAGAAACTACAATGAGCAGTTCTTC. It encodes CSVVLLGLAGARNYNEQFF.

About this clone: A read error may explain this, as a much larger clone is one base away. The rearrangement links TRBV13 to TRBJ1-2; 8 bases match TRBD1. J gave up 4 bases and V 3 bases, and 1 base lay outside the gene matches. Per the germline V gene, CDR1 is PRHDT and CDR2 is FYEKMQ (reference sequence). The CDR3 length is 13 residues. This CDR3 reads CASSLTGAYGYTF. CDR3 sequence (DNA): TGTGCCAGCAGCTTGACAGGGGCCTATGGCTACACCTTC.

V and J are TRBV7-9 and TRBJ2-5; 8 nucleotides match TRBD1. CDR3 length: 15 amino acids. CDR1 is SEHNR, CDR2 FQNEAQ, per germline (reference sequence). V dropped 2 bases and J dropped 5; count of bases not matched to a gene: 7. Here the CDR3 reads CASSLFQGARETQYF. CDR3 nucleotide sequence: TGTGCCAGCAGCTTATTCCAGGGGGCGAGGGAGACCCAGTACTTC.

This clone was found once. The chain combines TRBV5-1 with TRBJ2-3, with 11 positions matching TRBD1. V lost 1 base and J lost 1; bases outside the gene matches: 2. CDR1 and CDR2 from the germline V gene are SGHRS and YFSETQ. CDR3 length: 16 amino acids. The DNA for the CDR3 is TGCGCCAGCAGCTTGCTGGGACAGGGGGGCACAGATACGCAGTATTTT. Translated, it gives CASSLLGQGGTDTQYF.

The chain couples TRBV19 to TRBJ2-3, with TRBD2 identical over 7 bases. CDR1 is LNHDA and CDR2 is SQIVND in the germline V gene (reference sequence). The CDR3 length is 15 residues. J lost 1 base, V lost 3 bases, and 4 bases had no gene match. CDR3 bases: TGTGCCAGTAGTATCCCCAGCGGGGGCACAGATACGCAGTATTTT. It codes for CASSIPSGGTDTQYF. The full variable domain, its missing parts supplied by reference TRBV19 and TRBJ2-3, is DGGITQSPKYLFRKEGQNVTLSCEQNLNHDAMYWYRQDPGQGLRLIYYSQIVNDFQKGDIAEGYSVSREKKESFPLTVTSAQKNPTAFYLCASSIPSGGTDTQYFGPGTRLTVL.

CDR3 amino acids: CASTRGRGWANEKLFF. The CDR3 coding sequence is TGCGCCAGCACTCGTGGTCGGGGGTGGGCTAATGAAAAACTGTTTTTT. The chain carries TRBV4-1 and TRBJ1-4; a possible D gene is TRBD1 (5 bases). The CDR3 has 16 amino acids. CDR1 and CDR2 (germline): MGHRA, YSYEKL. The ends were cut back, 7 bases at V and 3 bases at J, with 18 bases in the middle.

The V call is TRBV14, the J call TRBJ1-2; tentatively, D is TRBD1 (5 bases). Trimming shortened V by 1 base and J by 9 bases, and 9 bases separated the two germline ends. The germline V gene has CDR1 SGHDN and CDR2 FVKESK. This CDR3 is 12 amino acids long. CDR3 protein: CASSQAGRSYTF. CDR3 DNA: TGTGCCAGCAGCCAAGCAGGGCGAAGCTACACCTTC.

The genes are TRBV24-1 and TRBJ1-2; 7 bases are shared with TRBD1. V dropped 3 bases and J dropped 0; count of bases not matched to a gene: 12. Germline V gene sequence: CDR1 KGHDR, CDR2 SFDVKD. The CDR3 length is 18 residues. The CDR3 is CATSDPRTGALANYGYTF. CDR3 in DNA: TGTGCCACCAGTGATCCCCGGACAGGAGCTCTTGCTAACTATGGCTACACCTTC.

This chain's CDR3 is CASSERNGQGRNTIYF. The CDR3 DNA reads TGTGCCAGCAGTGAAAGAAACGGACAGGGTAGAAACACCATATATTTT. The chain recombines TRBV6-1 with TRBJ1-3; TRBD1 agrees at 8 bases. The germline CDR1 and CDR2 sequences are MNHNS and SASEGT. The CDR3 runs 16 residues. Trimming at V came to 2 bases and at J to 5 bases, leaving 8 bases not matched to a gene.

This sequence joins TRBV2 and TRBJ2-3; 12 bases match TRBD2. The CDR3 contains 18 residues. CDR1 is SNHLY and CDR2 is FYNNEI in the germline V gene. J lost 0 bases, V lost 6 bases, and 10 bases had no gene match. CDR3 protein: CASSWIEGTSGSTDTQYF. Written as DNA, the CDR3 is TGTGCCAGCAGCTGGATCGAAGGGACTAGCGGGAGCACAGATACGCAGTATTTT. Based on the CDR3 plus reference TRBV2 and TRBJ2-3, the full variable domain is EPEVTQTPSHQVTQMGQEVILRCVPISNHLYFYWYRQILGQKVEFLVSFYNNEISEKSEIFDDQFSVERPDGSNFTLKIRSTKLEDSAMYFCASSWIEGTSGSTDTQYFGPGTRLTVL.